The present T cell receptor (beta chain) was sequenced within a study of shared clonotypes between healthy human individuals (dated by TCRdb to about 2020). At the level of the whole study: Three men and a couple of women, aged 18 to 49 years, made up the cohort. For each donor, CD4 naive and CD4 memory were each run on three plates, CD8 naive on two plates, and CD8 memory on one plate. To estimate repertoire size and how much clonotype sharing occurs between individuals, the study deeply sequenced the blood TCR repertoires of about five healthy adults. To increase sequencing depth and limit assay-specific biases, TCR repertoire library preparation and sequencing were carried out by different laboratories using diverse techniques. Per donor, leukapheresis produced somewhere between about 0.8 and 9.5 billion PBMCs. Study-wide findings and limitations: Compared with non-shared clonotypes, clonotypes shared by all four sorted-subset donors had higher generation probabilities. Pairwise subsampling indicated that sequencing depth was expected to affect the degree of clonotype sharing among donors. Sharing across a few donors was observed for about 5% of naive CD4, over 3% of naive CD8, 2% to 2.5% of memory CD4, and less than 0.45% of memory CD8 clonotypes. Only blood was sampled, and tissue TCR repertoires likely differ from those in blood. Because the study included only a small number of donors, the genetic and exposure-history diversity represented was limited. Even with the large sequencing depth, rarefaction of the sorted-subset datasets indicated that sequencing was incomplete. Naive subsets generally had larger estimated clonotype richness than memory subsets did.

CDR1 and CDR2, per the germline V gene, are SQVTM and ANQGSEA. Trimming removed 5 bases from V and 4 bases from J, leaving 23 bases between the germline ends. The cysteine opens and the phenylalanine closes a CDR3 of 16 amino acids. Only the CDR3 portion is preserved as DNA: 48 bases, with reading frame beginning at the first base. Using the deep immunoSEQ assay, TCR CDR3 regions were amplified from genomic DNA by multiplex PCR. For each cell subset, the extracted genomic DNA was distributed evenly across all wells of several immunoSEQ 96-well plates, and each plate served as one replicate. For sorted subsets, approximately 210 ng genomic DNA, equal to 30,000 or so T cell genomes, was loaded into each replicate PCR. Purified libraries were measured with a Qubit 3.0 fluorometer, size-checked on a Bioanalyzer 2100, and measured again with the KAPA Library Quantification kit. Every immunoSEQ 96-well plate was sequenced on a dedicated single-read 150-cycle Illumina NextSeq 550 flow cell. The original pipeline was this. Because the immunoSEQ output included only junctional sequences and no quality scores, the filtering could not be the same as the filtering used for full-length reads. To assign V/J genes and CDR3, sequences were annotated against IMGT germline references using PyIR, a Python wrapper for IgBLAST v1.9. Any read was removed if the V/J assignment was weak (E-value above 1e-6), the CDR3 was missing, or the read contained stop codons, out-of-frame junctions, or ambiguous translated residues. V3J clonotypes were defined by identical inferred V gene, J gene, and CDR3 amino acid sequence. Percentage overlap between repertoires was computed as shared unique clonotypes divided by the size of the smaller repertoire. Richness of each repertoire was evaluated using RTK rarefaction, the Chao1 estimator, and Recon v2.1 estimates of unobserved clonotypes. Generation probabilities for all TCRbeta clonotypes obtained by the gDNA method from a handful of donors were computed using OLGA. TCRdb provides this immuneACCESS table in a form limited to in-frame rearrangements. Some clones are lacking; in checked studies, under half of them reflect an unresolved V gene, and why the rest are absent is not known. V and J calls and clone size are given by that table; D and trimming were obtained from the DNA. The table for this sample lists some 2.1 million clones; 95% of them were counted only once. The ten top clones hold about 0.13% of the sample.

Healthy HIV-negative adults with no recently reported acute infections or vaccinations were included as donors. Every donor was a Caucasian adult living in Nashville, Tennessee, USA. Magnetic negative selection was used to enrich CD4+ T cells, after which naive cells were positively selected on CD45RA and the negative fraction became the memory subset. Blood was collected by leukapheresis, and PBMCs were isolated by Ficoll-Histopaque density gradient centrifugation and then cryopreserved in liquid nitrogen vapor phase. Analytical flow cytometry was used to check the purity and quantity of each magnetically sorted T cell population. Genomic DNA was isolated from every sorted fraction and measured by UV absorbance on a Nanodrop 2000c. As to this clone: Its antigen has not been determined. No base quality information exists; no much larger clone differs at one position.

The sample was naive CD4+ T cells sorted from blood. The sample's cell subset or site label, in plain terms: CD45RA+ positively selected. The receptor chain draws on TRBV29-1 and TRBJ2-5; TRBD1 could be the D gene, as 6 bases match. This TCR derives from a man aged 18-30 years in good health. This receptor carries the CDR3 CSVITGKVVNRETQYF. The nucleotides are TGCAGCGTTATAACAGGGAAGGTTGTTAATAGAGAGACCCAGTACTTC.